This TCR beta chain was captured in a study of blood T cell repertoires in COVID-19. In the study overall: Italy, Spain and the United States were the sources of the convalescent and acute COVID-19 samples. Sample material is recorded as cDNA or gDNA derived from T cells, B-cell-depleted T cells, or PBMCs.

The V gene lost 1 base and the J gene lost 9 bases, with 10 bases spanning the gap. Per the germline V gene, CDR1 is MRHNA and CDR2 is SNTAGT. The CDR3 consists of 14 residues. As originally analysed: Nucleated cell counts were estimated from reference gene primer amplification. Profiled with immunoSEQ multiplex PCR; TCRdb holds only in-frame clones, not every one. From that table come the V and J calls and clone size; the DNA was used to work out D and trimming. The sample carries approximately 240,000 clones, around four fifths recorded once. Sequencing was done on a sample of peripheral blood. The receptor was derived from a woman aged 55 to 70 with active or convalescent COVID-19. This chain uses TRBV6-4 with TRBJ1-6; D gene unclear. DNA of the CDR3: TGTGCCAGCAGTGACTACCCCACTTCTTCACCCCTCCACTTT. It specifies CASSDYPTSSPLHF.